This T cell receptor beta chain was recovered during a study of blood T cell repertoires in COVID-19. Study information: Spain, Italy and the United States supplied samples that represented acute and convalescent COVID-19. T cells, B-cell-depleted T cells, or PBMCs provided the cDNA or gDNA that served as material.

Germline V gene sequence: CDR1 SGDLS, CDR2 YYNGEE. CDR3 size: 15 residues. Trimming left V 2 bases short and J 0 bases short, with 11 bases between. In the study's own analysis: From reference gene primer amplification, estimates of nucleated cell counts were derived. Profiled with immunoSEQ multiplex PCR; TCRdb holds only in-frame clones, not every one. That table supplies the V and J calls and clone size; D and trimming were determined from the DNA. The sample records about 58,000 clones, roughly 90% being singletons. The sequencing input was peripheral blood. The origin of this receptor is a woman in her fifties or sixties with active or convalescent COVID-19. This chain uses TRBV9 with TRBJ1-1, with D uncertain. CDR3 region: CASSVDGLMNTEAFF. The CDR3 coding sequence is TGTGCCAGCAGCGTGGATGGGCTCATGAACACTGAAGCTTTCTTT.